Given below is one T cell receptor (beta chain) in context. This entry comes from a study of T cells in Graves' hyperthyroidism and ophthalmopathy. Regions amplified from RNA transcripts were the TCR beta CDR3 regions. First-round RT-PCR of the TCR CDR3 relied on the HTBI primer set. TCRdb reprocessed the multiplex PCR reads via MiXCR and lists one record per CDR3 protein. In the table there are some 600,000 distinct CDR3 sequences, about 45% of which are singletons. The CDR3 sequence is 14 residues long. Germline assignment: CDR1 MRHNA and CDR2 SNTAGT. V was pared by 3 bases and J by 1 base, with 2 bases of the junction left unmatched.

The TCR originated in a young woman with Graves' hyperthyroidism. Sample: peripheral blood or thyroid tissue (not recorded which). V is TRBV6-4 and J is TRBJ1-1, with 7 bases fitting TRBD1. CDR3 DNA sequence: TGTGCCAGCAGTGAATGGGACAGGAACACTGAAGCTTTCTTT. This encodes CASSEWDRNTEAFF.